The 26 T cell receptor beta chains reported below all come from one sample, sequenced in a study of vaccination effects on CD4 cells after COVID-19. TCRdb keeps only in-frame clones here, not all; method: immunoSEQ multiplex PCR. The sample carries about 30,000 clones, 65% recorded once. Which antigens these TCRs recognize remains unknown. Upon completion of 10 to 11 days in culture, CD4+ T cells were isolated. Sequencing was performed on CD4+ T cells from PBMCs cultured without peptide, taken before COVID-19 vaccination. The receptor source for this set is a human donor who received a COVID-19 vaccine.

This chain uses TRBV30 with TRBJ1-6; weak D call: TRBD1 (5 bases). V dropped 1 base and J dropped 3 bases, with 7 bases sitting between them. Germline CDR1 GTSNPN, CDR2 SVGIG (reference sequence). The CDR3 runs to 14 residues. CDR3 sequence reads: CAWSGQSYNSPLHF. DNA of the CDR3: TGTGCCTGGAGTGGACAGAGCTATAATTCACCCCTCCACTTT.

The chain is built from TRBV9 and TRBJ2-3; D is possibly TRBD1 or TRBD2 (5 bases each). CDR1 and CDR2 (germline): SGDLS, YYNGEE. The CDR3 runs to 14 residues. Trimming pared 4 bases from V and 4 bases from J, leaving 13 bases between. Here the CDR3 DNA reads TGTGCCAGCAGCTTCAGGGAGATTGCAGATACGCAGTATTTT. It specifies CASSFREIADTQYF.

The V call is TRBV19, the J call TRBJ1-2, with a tentative D call TRBD1 (6 bases). Trimming stripped 0 bases from V and 7 bases from J, with 12 bases between. The CDR3 is made up of 14 amino acids. From germline, CDR1 is LNHDA and CDR2 SQIVND (reference sequence). This CDR3 reads CASSIDGGYGGYTF. CDR3 nucleotide sequence: TGTGCCAGTAGTATAGACGGGGGCTATGGTGGCTACACCTTC.

The rearrangement links TRBV7-8 to TRBJ2-1; TRBD2 agrees at 8 bases. The germline V gene encodes CDR1 SGHVS and CDR2 FQNEAQ. The CDR3 runs 15 residues. V shed 2 bases and J 9 bases; nucleotides not matched to a gene: 9. The CDR3 DNA reads TGTGCCAGCAGCTTACAGCGGGGGAGTGAACGTGAGCAGTTCTTC. Amino acid sequence: CASSLQRGSEREQFF. The complete variable domain, with remaining parts taken from reference TRBV7-8 and TRBJ2-1, reads GAGVSQSPRYKVAKRGQDVALRCDPISGHVSLFWYQQALGQGPEFLTYFQNEAQLDKSGLPSDRFFAERPEGSVSTLKIQRTQQEDSAVYLCASSLQRGSEREQFFGPGTRLTVL.

The chain joins TRBV11-2 to TRBJ2-2; 7 nucleotides agree with TRBD2. CDR1 is SGHAT and CDR2 is FQNNGV in the germline V gene. This CDR3 is built from 16 residues. Trimming at V came to 1 base and at J to 1 base, leaving 3 bases not matched to a gene. CDR3 coding DNA: TGTGCCAGCAGCTTAGGCCCTAGCGGGAACACCGGGGAGCTGTTTTTT. Its translation: CASSLGPSGNTGELFF.

The chain employs TRBV20-1 and TRBJ2-3, with a possible D match to TRBD2 (6 bases). CDR3 size: 17 residues. Trimming took 3 bases from V and 7 from J, leaving 26 bases between them. Germline V gives CDR1 DFQATT, CDR2 SNEGSKA (reference sequence). The CDR3 nucleotides read TGCAGTGCTAGTCCCAAAACCCGGGGACTGCCCTTGTATACGCAGTATTTT. The encoded protein is CSASPKTRGLPLYTQYF.

The J gene is TRBJ2-2, the V gene TRBV18; the match to TRBD1 covers 8 bases. J lost 5 bases, V lost 6 bases, and 8 bases had no gene match. The V gene's germline CDR1 is KGHSH and CDR2 LQKENI. This CDR3 is 15 amino acids long. The CDR3 protein is CASSLGQGGTGELFF. CDR3 in DNA: TGTGCCAGCTCTTTAGGACAGGGTGGAACCGGGGAGCTGTTTTTT.

The V call is TRBV5-4, the J call TRBJ2-5; 11 positions match TRBD2. Unmatched junction bases numbered 7, after V lost 4 bases and J lost 5 bases. Germline CDR1 and CDR2: SGHNT and YYREEE (reference sequence). CDR3 length: 15 residues. The CDR3 loop is CASSLGTSGGETQYF. CDR3 DNA sequence: TGTGCCAGCAGCCTTGGGACTAGCGGAGGGGAGACCCAGTACTTC.

This clone has more than one count but fewer than ten. The chain carries TRBV7-9 and TRBJ2-7; D is undetermined. Germline V gene sequence: CDR1 SEHNR, CDR2 FQNEAQ (reference sequence). V dropped 5 bases and J dropped 2 bases, with 10 bases sitting between them. The CDR3 totals 13 residues. This chain's CDR3 is CASSTRSTYEQYF. CDR3 DNA sequence: TGTGCCAGCAGCACCCGGTCCACCTACGAGCAGTACTTC.

The gene calls are TRBV27 and TRBJ1-2, with TRBD1 matching 7 bases. Germline assignment: CDR1 MNHEY and CDR2 SMNVEV (reference sequence). The CDR3 spans 13 residues. V was pared by 1 base and J by 4 bases, with 0 bases of the junction left unmatched. Here the CDR3 reads CASSLWTGYGYTF. Written as DNA, the CDR3 is TGTGCCAGCAGTTTATGGACAGGCTATGGCTACACCTTC.

This clone came up a few times. This chain uses TRBV11-3 with TRBJ2-1; D may be TRBD1 (6 bases). V lost 1 base, J lost 3 bases, and 10 bases lay in between. CDR1 is SGHNT, CDR2 YENEEA, per germline. The CDR3 covers 15 residues. This CDR3 is CASSLVQGGYNEQFF. CDR3 nucleotides: TGTGCCAGCAGCTTAGTCCAAGGGGGCTACAATGAGCAGTTCTTC. The whole variable domain, remainder taken from reference TRBV11-3 and TRBJ2-1, is EAGVVQSPRYKIIEKKQPVAFWCNPISGHNTLYWYLQNLGQGPELLIRYENEEAVDDSQLPKDRFSAERLKGVDSTLKIQPAELGDSAVYLCASSLVQGGYNEQFFGPGTRLTVL.

The chain carries TRBV12-5 and TRBJ1-1; no firm D call. Germline V lookup: CDR1 LGHNT, CDR2 FRNRAP. This CDR3 has 13 residues. With 2 bases removed from V and 1 base from J, the gap between germline ends came to 5 bases. The CDR3 region has the DNA TGTGCTAGTGGTTTGAAAGAGAACACTGAAGCTTTCTTT. This codes for CASGLKENTEAFF. Based on the CDR3 plus reference TRBV12-5 and TRBJ1-1, the full variable domain is DARVTQTPRHKVTEMGQEVTMRCQPILGHNTVFWYRQTMMQGLELLAYFRNRAPLDDSGMPKDRFSAEMPDATLATLKIQPSEPRDSAVYFCASGLKENTEAFFGQGTRLTVV.

This clone was observed a handful of times. The genes are TRBV21-1 and TRBJ2-2; the listed D gene, TRBD2, was not tested against the DNA. TRBV21-1 is a documented pseudogene. CDR3 length: 12 amino acids. The CDR3 DNA reads as TGTGCCAGCAGCAAAGGAGCCGGGGAGCTGTTTTTT. This encodes CASSKGAGELFF.

This clone appeared a single time. V and J are TRBV5-1 and TRBJ2-1; D uncertain. Germline V gives CDR1 SGHRS, CDR2 YFSETQ. V lost 3 bases to trimming and J lost 3 bases, with 13 bases between them. The CDR3 consists of 15 residues. The CDR3 protein is CASSSRKRDYNEQFF. CDR3 DNA sequence: TGCGCCAGCAGCTCCCGAAAAAGAGACTACAATGAGCAGTTCTTC.

The chain recombines TRBV27 with TRBJ2-3, with D perhaps matching TRBD2 (6 bases). The CDR3 runs 15 residues. V was pared by 0 bases and J by 0 bases, with 7 bases between. The germline CDR1 and CDR2 sequences are MNHEY and SMNVEV (reference sequence). CDR3 protein: CASSLSGLSTDTQYF. In DNA form, the CDR3 reads TGTGCCAGCAGTTTATCGGGACTGAGCACAGATACGCAGTATTTT.

In its sample, this clone was seen a few times. This chain links TRBV4-1 with TRBJ1-2; a weak D match, TRBD1 (5 bases). The V and J ends lost 0 bases and 2 bases respectively, with 13 bases between them. This CDR3 is 16 amino acids long. Germline-derived CDR1 and CDR2 are MGHRA and YSYEKL. In DNA, the CDR3 is TGCGCCAGCAGCCAAGAGGGGGGAGAGAAGAACTATGGCTACACCTTC. This encodes CASSQEGGEKNYGYTF.

This chain connects TRBV18 to TRBJ1-5; D is possibly TRBD1 (5 bases). CDR3 size: 14 residues. Trimming removed 3 bases from V and 9 bases from J, with 15 bases in between. Germline V gene data show CDR1 as KGHSH and CDR2 as LQKENI. The CDR3 loop reads CASSPPGLAGPQHF. DNA of the CDR3: TGTGCCAGCTCACCTCCGGGACTAGCAGGGCCCCAGCATTTT.

The chain couples TRBV18 to TRBJ2-2, with D perhaps matching TRBD2 (7 bases). V gave up 4 bases and J gave up 6 bases, with 18 bases separating them. The length of the CDR3 is 16 residues. Per the germline V gene, CDR1 is KGHSH and CDR2 is LQKENI. Here the CDR3 DNA reads TGTGCCAGCTCACTACGCGGCGGGGGCGGCGCCGGGGAGCTGTTTTTT. This gives the protein CASSLRGGGGAGELFF.

Written as DNA, the CDR3 is TGTGCCAGCAGTGAAGAGGTTGGACAGTACTTC. Its translation is CASSEEVGQYF. The rearrangement joins TRBV2 to TRBJ2-7; D is unresolved. CDR3 length: 11 amino acids. The germline V gene has CDR1 SNHLY and CDR2 FYNNEI. Trimming cost V 1 base and J 10 bases, with 8 bases left between them.

The table lists this clone with a count of one. The chain combines TRBV6-5 with TRBJ1-4, with TRBD1 identical over 9 bases. The J segment lost 5 bases and the V segment lost 4 bases, leaving 8 bases of the junction unmatched. Germline V gene data show CDR1 as MNHEY and CDR2 as SVGAGI. The CDR3 spans 16 residues. The CDR3 DNA is TGTGCCAGCAGTTTCGGGGGGGGACAGGGAAATGAAAAACTGTTTTTT. Its translation: CASSFGGGQGNEKLFF.

The chain is built from TRBV23-1 and TRBJ2-2, with D perhaps being TRBD1 or TRBD2 (5 bases each). TRBV23-1 is an open reading frame, and its role is uncertain. CDR3 length: 13 amino acids. V lost 2 bases to trimming and J lost 7 bases, with 8 bases between them. CDR3: CASSQRGDGELFF. CDR3 bases: TGCGCCAGCAGTCAAAGAGGGGACGGGGAGCTGTTTTTT.

The V gene is TRBV3-1 (or the pseudogene TRBV3-2), the J gene TRBJ2-1, with D hard to call. The CDR3 totals 13 residues. Germline V CDR1 and CDR2: LGHDT, YNNKEL (reference sequence). V dropped 4 bases and J dropped 5 bases, with 9 bases sitting between them. The CDR3 region has the DNA TGTGCCAGCAGCCCGAGAGTAGACAATGAGCAGTTCTTC. Translated: CASSPRVDNEQFF.

V and J are TRBV7-9 and TRBJ2-1; 13 bases map to TRBD2. The germline gives CDR1 SEHNR, CDR2 FQNEAQ (reference sequence). This CDR3 is 13 amino acids long. The V and J ends lost 10 bases and 7 bases, in that order; junction bases with no gene match: 4. The CDR3 region is CANGLAGVNEQFF. CDR3 nucleotides: TGTGCCAACGGACTAGCGGGAGTTAATGAGCAGTTCTTC. Combining the CDR3 with reference TRBV7-9 and TRBJ2-1 gives the whole variable domain DTGVSQNPRHKITKRGQNVTFRCDPISEHNRLYWYRQTLGQGPEFLTYFQNEAQLEKSRLLSDRFSAERPKGSFSTLEIQRTEQGDSAMYLCANGLAGVNEQFFGPGTRLTVL.

This clone was observed a handful of times. CDR3 bases: TGTGCCAGCAGCTCCTACCGGGCAGCGAATTCACCCCTCCACTTT. It yields the protein CASSSYRAANSPLHF. This sequence joins TRBV7-2 and TRBJ1-6; D gene ambiguous. This CDR3 has 15 amino acids. The V gene's germline CDR1 is SGHTA and CDR2 FQGNSA. Between the trimmed V and J ends, which lost 4 bases and 7 bases, there was a span of 14 bases.

The chain has TRBV5-1 and TRBJ1-6, with 7 bases identical to TRBD1. V was pared by 0 bases and J by 7 bases, with 4 bases of the junction left unmatched. This CDR3 region has 15 residues. In germline, CDR1 is SGHRS, CDR2 YFSETQ. The CDR3 here is CASSLAPGGNSPLHF. The CDR3, as DNA: TGCGCCAGCAGCTTGGCCCCAGGGGGAAATTCACCCCTCCACTTT.

The chain is built from TRBV5-4 and TRBJ2-3, with 10 bases aligning to TRBD2. With V trimmed by 2 bases and J by 5 bases, 11 bases remained unmatched. The CDR3 sequence is 17 residues long. Per germline, CDR1 SGHNT and CDR2 YYREEE (reference sequence). The CDR3 nucleotides are TGTGCCAGCAGCTTACCGTTACTAGCGGGGAGGAGAGATACGCAGTATTTT. The encoded protein is CASSLPLLAGRRDTQYF.